This T cell receptor beta chain was documented in a study of beta chain features in type 1 diabetes. Study findings and constraints: Any HLA effect on TCRB rearrangement was left unresolved by small sub-analyses. TCRB CDR3s were moderately but significantly shorter in Type 1 diabetes patients in all four CD4+ subsets.

Each of the CD4+ naive, central memory, regulatory and stem cell-like memory populations was sorted via CD45RO/CCR7/CD25/CD127/CD95/CD27. Populations isolated by sorting all had purity greater than 95%. Reverse transcription of all isolated RNA meant that expressed TCRB transcripts were sequenced. Sequenced by immunoSEQ multiplex PCR; TCRdb stores in-frame clones only, minus some. Altogether approximately 170,000 clones are present, approximately 8.1% being singletons, with the ten largest covering approximately 1%. With respect to this clone: Antigen specificity is unknown.

The sequence was collected from a woman aged 40 to 50 with type 1 diabetes. Material: central memory CD4+ T cells from blood.

Here the CDR3 reads CASSVLGGDTEAFF. The CDR3 region has the DNA TGTGCCAGCAGCGTACTAGGGGGGGACACTGAAGCTTTCTTT. This chain joins TRBV9 and TRBJ1-1; D is possibly TRBD1 (6 bases). The CDR3 has 14 residues. V lost 1 base to trimming and J lost 3 bases, with 10 bases between them. Germline CDR1 is SGDLS and CDR2 is YYNGEE. Full variable domain (remainder filled in from reference TRBV9 and TRBJ1-1): DSGVTQTPKHLITATGQRVTLRCSPRSGDLSVYWYQQSLDQGLQFLIQYYNGEERAKGNILERFSAQQFPDLHSELNLSSLELGDSALYFCASSVLGGDTEAFFGQGTRLTVV.